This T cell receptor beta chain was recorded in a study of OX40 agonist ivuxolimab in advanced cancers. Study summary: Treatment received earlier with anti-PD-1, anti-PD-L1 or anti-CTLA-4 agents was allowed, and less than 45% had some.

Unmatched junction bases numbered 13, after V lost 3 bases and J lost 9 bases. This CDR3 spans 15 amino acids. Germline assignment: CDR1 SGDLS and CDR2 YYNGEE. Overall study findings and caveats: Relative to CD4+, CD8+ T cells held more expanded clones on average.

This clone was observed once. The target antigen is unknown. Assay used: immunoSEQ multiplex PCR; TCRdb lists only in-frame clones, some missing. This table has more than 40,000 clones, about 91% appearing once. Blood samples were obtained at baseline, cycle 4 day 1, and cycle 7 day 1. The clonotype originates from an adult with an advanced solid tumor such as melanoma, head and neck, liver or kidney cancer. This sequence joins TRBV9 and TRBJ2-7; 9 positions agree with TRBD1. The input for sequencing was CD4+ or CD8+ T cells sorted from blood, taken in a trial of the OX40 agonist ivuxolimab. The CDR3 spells CASSAPGTGSLVQYF. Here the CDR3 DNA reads TGTGCCAGCAGCGCTCCCGGGACAGGGTCACTTGTGCAGTACTTC.